This is a list of T cell receptor beta chains from one sample in a study of OX40 agonist ivuxolimab in advanced cancers. Clones were sequenced by immunoSEQ multiplex PCR, and TCRdb holds only the in-frame ones, with some missing. The sample lists 23,000 or so clones; 84% were seen once. This specimen consisted of CD4+ or CD8+ T cells sorted from blood, obtained in a trial of the OX40 agonist ivuxolimab. The source of these receptors is an adult with an advanced solid tumor such as melanoma, head and neck, liver or kidney cancer. Each CDR3 is given with its conserved first and last residue. A D gene is named only where the DNA matches it firmly. Not all rows give a size; the values are once, few, many and, for expanded clones, a class.

CDR3 | DNA | D | J | V | size
CASSGGASPYEQYF | TGTGCCAGCAGTGGCGGGGCCAGTCCCTACGAGCAGTACTTC | - | TRBJ2-7 | TRBV2 | -
CASSESYGLEGSPLHF | TGTGCCAGCAGTGAAAGCTATGGTCTCGAGGGATCTCCCCTCCACTTT | - | TRBJ1-6 | TRBV2 | -
CASSRGLAGAKISYNEQFF | TGTGCCAGCAGCAGAGGACTAGCGGGGGCCAAAATCTCCTACAATGAGCAGTTCTTC | TRBD2 | TRBJ2-1 | TRBV7-6 | -
CASSHPGTGELFF | TGTGCCAGCAGCCACCCTGGCACCGGGGAGCTGTTTTTT | - | TRBJ2-2 | TRBV7-2 | few
CSARVGETQYF | TGCAGTGCTAGAGTAGGAGAGACCCAGTACTTC | - | TRBJ2-5 | TRBV20-1 | -
CASSPSTGSFTYEQYF | TGTGCCAGCTCACCTTCGACAGGTTCGTTTACCTACGAGCAGTACTTC | - | TRBJ2-7 | TRBV18 | -
CASSVGGTGGDYSPLHF | TGTGCCAGCAGCGTAGGAGGGACAGGGGGCGATTATTCACCCCTCCACTTT | TRBD1 | TRBJ1-6 | TRBV9 | -
CASSTGTVKDTQYF | TGCGCCAGCAGCACTGGGACAGTAAAAGATACGCAGTATTTT | TRBD1 | TRBJ2-3 | TRBV5-1 | -
CSVEGTGGGYGYTF | TGCAGCGTTGAAGGGACAGGGGGAGGCTATGGCTACACCTTC | TRBD1 | TRBJ1-2 | TRBV29-1 | -
CASSEDRSSYEQYF | TGCGCCAGCAGTGAAGACAGAAGCTCCTACGAGCAGTACTTC | - | TRBJ2-7 | TRBV10-1 | few
CASSLGAVRSTDTQYF | TGTGCCAGCAGCTTGGGGGCCGTTCGGAGCACAGATACGCAGTATTTT | - | TRBJ2-3 | TRBV5-8 | -
CASSDPDSTEAFF | TGTGCCAGCAGCGACCCGGACAGCACTGAAGCTTTCTTT | - | TRBJ1-1 | TRBV5-4 | -
CASSRPVDYGYTF | TGTGCCAGCAGTCGTCCGGTGGACTATGGCTACACCTTC | - | TRBJ1-2 | TRBV9 | -
CASSSHDKRGGRSPLHF | TGTGCCAGCAGCTCGCACGATAAAAGGGGAGGTCGTTCACCCCTCCACTTT | - | TRBJ1-6 | TRBV7-9 | medium-sized
CASSQGTGNEKLFF | TGTGCCAGCAGCCAAGGGACAGGGAATGAAAAACTGTTTTTT | TRBD1 | TRBJ1-4 | TRBV4-2 | -
CASSQAAGVGYEQYF | TGCGCCAGCAGCCAAGCGGCGGGAGTTGGCTACGAGCAGTACTTC | TRBD2 | TRBJ2-7 | TRBV4-3 | -
CASRYLAGGATGELFF | TGTGCCAGCAGATATCTAGCGGGTGGTGCCACCGGGGAGCTGTTTTTT | TRBD2 | TRBJ2-2 | TRBV5-6 | -
CAWSRDRPYGYTF | TGTGCCTGGAGTCGGGACAGGCCGTATGGCTACACCTTC | TRBD1 | TRBJ1-2 | TRBV30 | -
CSARTGIEAFF | TGCAGTGCTAGAACGGGGATTGAAGCTTTCTTT | - | TRBJ1-1 | TRBV20-1 | -
CASSQGGRGLGSPLHF | TGCGCCAGCAGCCAAGGGGGCCGGGGGCTGGGGTCACCCCTCCACTTT | - | TRBJ1-6 | TRBV4-3 | -
CASSLATGKGGQETQYF | TGCGCCAGCAGCTTGGCTACAGGGAAGGGGGGGCAAGAGACCCAGTACTTC | - | TRBJ2-5 | TRBV5-1 | -
CASSTQGGASNEQFF | TGTGCCAGTAGTACACAGGGGGGGGCCTCCAATGAGCAGTTCTTC | - | TRBJ2-1 | TRBV19 | -
CASSIIGTHYEQYF | TGTGCCAGTAGTATTATAGGGACCCACTACGAGCAGTACTTC | - | TRBJ2-7 | TRBV19 | -
CASSFLGTMNTEAFF | TGTGCCAGTAGTTTTCTCGGGACAATGAACACTGAAGCTTTCTTT | - | TRBJ1-1 | TRBV19 | -
CSAQEGTGREKLFF | TGCAGCGCTCAAGAGGGGACAGGGCGGGAAAAACTGTTTTTT | TRBD1 | TRBJ1-4 | TRBV29-1 | once
CASSGTKKDGYTF | TGTGCCAGCAGTGGGACAAAAAAAGATGGCTACACCTTC | - | TRBJ1-2 | TRBV2 | -
CASRSSGRHNEQFF | TGTGCCAGTAGAAGTAGCGGGAGGCACAATGAGCAGTTCTTC | TRBD2 | TRBJ2-1 | TRBV19 | few
CASSVTRISYEQYF | TGTGCCAGCAGCGTTACCAGGATTTCCTACGAGCAGTACTTC | - | TRBJ2-7 | TRBV5-6 | -
CASSVQGAMGNQPQHF | TGTGCCAGCAGTGTACAGGGGGCGATGGGCAATCAGCCCCAGCATTTT | TRBD1 | TRBJ1-5 | TRBV6-1 | -
CASSFSQGNQPQHF | TGTGCCAGCAGCTTCTCACAGGGTAATCAGCCCCAGCATTTT | - | TRBJ1-5 | TRBV5-5 | -
CASSITGNGNQPQHF | TGTGCCAGCAGCATCACAGGGAACGGCAATCAGCCCCAGCATTTT | - | TRBJ1-5 | TRBV2 | -
CASSPGTGSNQPQHF | TGTGCCAGCAGCCCCGGGACCGGTAGCAATCAGCCCCAGCATTTT | - | TRBJ1-5 | TRBV7-2 | -
CASSGGGKNTEAFF | TGTGCCAGCAGTGGGGGGGGCAAGAACACTGAAGCTTTCTTT | - | TRBJ1-1 | TRBV2 | -
CASGGRLFTDTQYF | TGCGCCAGCGGAGGCAGGCTTTTCACAGATACGCAGTATTTT | - | TRBJ2-3 | TRBV5-1 | -
CASSLKGPYNSPLHF | TGCGCCAGCAGCTTGAAGGGTCCCTATAATTCACCCCTCCACTTT | - | TRBJ1-6 | TRBV5-1 | -
CASSEASGLETQYF | TGTGCCAGCAGTGAAGCTTCGGGGTTAGAGACCCAGTACTTC | - | TRBJ2-5 | TRBV2 | few
CASSYSGELAGNTIYF | TGTGCCAGCAGTTACTCGGGGGAATTGGCCGGAAACACCATATATTTT | - | TRBJ1-3 | TRBV6-5 | -
CASSPPGLGSDYGYTF | TGTGCCAGCTCACCTCCGGGACTGGGAAGTGACTATGGCTACACCTTC | - | TRBJ1-2 | TRBV18 | -
CASDETFGLVGTQYF | TGTGCTAGTGACGAAACCTTTGGACTAGTTGGGACCCAGTACTTC | TRBD2 | TRBJ2-5 | TRBV12-5 | -
CASSQGDGNQPQHF | TGCGCCAGCAGCCAAGGGGACGGAAATCAGCCCCAGCATTTT | - | TRBJ1-5 | TRBV4-3 | -
CAWSVLENQPQHF | TGTGCCTGGAGTGTATTGGAAAATCAGCCCCAGCATTTT | - | TRBJ1-5 | TRBV30 | -
CASSLWRGFADTQYF | TGTGCCAGCAGCTTATGGCGGGGGTTTGCAGATACGCAGTATTTT | TRBD2 | TRBJ2-3 | TRBV11-2 | -
CASQDRVGTGELFF | TGCGCCAGCCAAGACAGGGTGGGCACCGGGGAGCTGTTTTTT | TRBD1 | TRBJ2-2 | TRBV10-2 | -
CASSSGTVQETQYF | TGCGCCAGCAGCTCGGGGACAGTCCAAGAGACCCAGTACTTC | TRBD1 | TRBJ2-5 | TRBV5-1 | -
CASSYSRTSREQYF | TGTGCCAGCAGTTACTCAAGAACTAGTAGGGAGCAGTACTTC | - | TRBJ2-7 | TRBV6-5 | once
CASSLVGGTDTQYF | TGTGCCAGCAGCTTAGTCGGGGGCACAGATACGCAGTATTTT | - | TRBJ2-3 | TRBV11-2 | -
CASSQDSGYQETQYF | TGCGCCAGCAGCCAAGATTCAGGGTACCAAGAGACCCAGTACTTC | - | TRBJ2-5 | TRBV4-3 | -
CASSPTGSPDTQYF | TGTGCCAGCTCACCTACAGGCTCTCCAGATACGCAGTATTTT | - | TRBJ2-3 | TRBV18 | -
CASSPRRLSYEQYF | TGTGCCAGCAGCCCCCGGCGACTATCCTACGAGCAGTACTTC | - | TRBJ2-7 | TRBV9 | -
CASGLNQGGNNQPQHF | TGTGCTAGTGGTCTAAATCAGGGGGGCAACAATCAGCCCCAGCATTTT | TRBD1 | TRBJ1-5 | TRBV12-5 | -
CASSPIGLAGQETQYF | TGTGCCAGCAGCCCAATCGGTCTAGCGGGGCAAGAGACCCAGTACTTC | TRBD2 | TRBJ2-5 | TRBV7-2 | -
CASSKTGGSSYEQYF | TGTGCCAGTAGTAAAACAGGAGGGAGCTCCTACGAGCAGTACTTC | - | TRBJ2-7 | TRBV19 | -
CASTDRGLLNTEAFF | TGTGCCAGCACCGACCGGGGACTCTTGAACACTGAAGCTTTCTTT | - | TRBJ1-1 | TRBV21-1 | -
CASSAHPLAANNEQFF | TGTGCCAGCAGCGCACACCCACTAGCGGCTAACAATGAGCAGTTCTTC | TRBD2 | TRBJ2-1 | TRBV9 | -
CATADGDQPQHF | TGTGCCACCGCCGACGGAGATCAGCCCCAGCATTTT | - | TRBJ1-5 | TRBV19 | once
CASSVDEGTGEKLFF | TGTGCCAGCAGCGTAGATGAGGGGACGGGGGAAAAACTGTTTTTT | - | TRBJ1-4 | TRBV9 | -
CASSPGLAGNNEQFF | TGTGCCAGCAGTCCGGGACTAGCGGGCAACAATGAGCAGTTCTTC | TRBD2 | TRBJ2-1 | TRBV6-5 | -